What follows are 18 T cell receptor beta chains derived from one specimen sequenced in a study of early T cells in non-severe SARS-CoV-2 infection. TCRdb reanalysed the 5' RACE reads using MiXCR and keeps one entry per CDR3 protein. This sample has about 46,000 distinct CDR3 sequences; about 9.3% occur once, and the top ten carry about 16%. Source material: whole blood. These receptors were obtained from an adult who was a healthcare worker with PCR-confirmed SARS-CoV-2 infection or an uninfected control (not recorded which).

At least ten counts were recorded for this clonotype. This chain links TRBV5-5 with TRBJ1-5; possibly TRBD1 for D (5 bases). V lost 2 bases and J lost 6, with 15 bases in between. Germline assignment: CDR1 SGHKS and CDR2 YYEKEE (reference sequence). The CDR3 covers 15 residues. The CDR3 DNA follows: TGTGCCAGCAGCTTAGGGCCCCGGGGGACTCAGCCCCAGCATTTT. It codes for CASSLGPRGTQPQHF.

This clonotype was counted ten times or more. This chain links TRBV19 with TRBJ2-7, with TRBD1 matching over 9 bases. The V segment lost 4 bases and the J segment 1 base; nucleotides outside the gene matches: 8. The length of the CDR3 is 16 residues. Germline CDR1 reads LNHDA; CDR2 reads SQIVND (reference sequence). The CDR3 nucleotides are TGTGCCAGTAGTAAGAAAGGACAGGGGACTTCCTACGAGCAGTACTTC. It yields the protein CASSKKGQGTSYEQYF.

A few counts support this clonotype. V is TRBV7-9 and J is TRBJ2-7; D unresolved. This CDR3 region has 13 residues. Germline CDR1 is SEHNR and CDR2 is FQNEAQ (reference sequence). The V and J ends lost 3 bases and 5 bases respectively, with 11 bases between them. The CDR3 loop is CASSLTLTHEQYF. The CDR3 bases are TGTGCCAGCAGCTTGACCCTCACCCACGAGCAGTACTTC. Complete variable domain (other parts from reference TRBV7-9 and TRBJ2-7): DTGVSQNPRHKITKRGQNVTFRCDPISEHNRLYWYRQTLGQGPEFLTYFQNEAQLEKSRLLSDRFSAERPKGSFSTLEIQRTEQGDSAMYLCASSLTLTHEQYFGPGTRLTVT.

This chain uses TRBV20-1 with TRBJ2-1, with a possible D match to TRBD1 (7 bases). V lost 3 bases and J lost 8, with 11 bases in between. The CDR3 extends over 12 amino acids. Germline CDR1 reads DFQATT; CDR2 reads SNEGSKA (reference sequence). This chain's CDR3 is CSASGGGDEQFF. In DNA form, the CDR3 reads TGCAGTGCTAGTGGAGGGGGCGATGAGCAGTTCTTC.

J is TRBJ2-7 and V is TRBV28; D possibly corresponds to TRBD1 (5 bases). Trimming removed 2 bases from V and 7 bases from J, with 15 bases in between. In germline, CDR1 is MDHEN, CDR2 SYDVKM. The CDR3 is 14 residues long. The CDR3 region has the DNA TGTGCCAGCAGTTTAAGGGGAAGAATTGTAGAGCAGTACTTC. Its protein is CASSLRGRIVEQYF.

This clonotype has a handful of counts. The chain couples TRBV7-9 to TRBJ2-1, with TRBD1 matching 10 bases. Per the germline V gene, CDR1 is SEHNR and CDR2 is FQNEAQ (reference sequence). V gave up 4 bases and J gave up 7 bases; unmatched junction bases: 13. CDR3 length: 17 residues. In nucleotides, the CDR3 is TGTGCCAGCAGCTCGAGGAATTTCCGGGACAGGGGAAATGAGCAGTTCTTC. It codes for CASSSRNFRDRGNEQFF.

The sample holds many counts of this clonotype. This chain links TRBV4-3 with TRBJ2-7, with 9 bases matching TRBD2. The V and J ends lost 1 base and 6 bases, in that order; junction bases with no gene match: 7. Looked up from germline, CDR1 is LGHNA and CDR2 is YSLEER. The CDR3 has 15 amino acids. The CDR3: CASSQVASGISEQYF. CDR3 nucleotide sequence: TGCGCCAGCAGCCAAGTGGCTAGCGGGATAAGCGAGCAGTACTTC.

This clonotype has a count of ten or more. The chain has TRBV20-1 and TRBJ1-5; TRBD1 is a possible D gene (5 bases). Deletions cut 6 bases from V and 4 bases from J, with 16 bases between. Germline-derived CDR1 and CDR2 are DFQATT and SNEGSKA (reference sequence). The CDR3 has 14 residues. The CDR3 reads CSATRGGANQPQHF. CDR3 coding DNA: TGCAGTGCCACCAGAGGTGGGGCAAATCAGCCCCAGCATTTT.

The sample holds many counts of this clonotype. V gene TRBV11-2 combines with J gene TRBJ2-5, with D possibly being TRBD2 (5 bases). Germline V gene lookup returns CDR1 SGHAT and CDR2 FQNNGV. This CDR3 is 13 amino acids long. Trimming cost V 5 bases and J 1 base, with 8 bases left between them. The CDR3 loop reads CASSTRLQETQYF. CDR3 nucleotides: TGTGCCAGCAGCACTAGACTCCAAGAGACCCAGTACTTC.

This clonotype was seen only a few times. The V and J genes are TRBV28 and TRBJ2-5; D is uncertain. There are 16 residues in the CDR3. V lost 5 bases and J lost 0, with 16 bases in between. CDR1 and CDR2 from the germline V gene are MDHEN and SYDVKM. CDR3 DNA sequence: TGTGCCAGCAGTCTTACGGCCCTTAGGTACCAAGAGACCCAGTACTTC. Translated: CASSLTALRYQETQYF.

V usage is TRBV7-2 and J usage is TRBJ1-1; no clear D. CDR3 length: 14 residues. The germline V gene encodes CDR1 SGHTA and CDR2 FQGNSA. The V end was cut by 1 base, the J end by 0 bases, with 6 bases between. This chain's CDR3 is CASSLVPLNTEAFF. In DNA, the CDR3 is TGTGCCAGCAGCTTAGTTCCGCTGAACACTGAAGCTTTCTTT.

The V call is TRBV28, the J call TRBJ1-2, with 7 bases matching TRBD1. The V gene end was trimmed by 4 bases and the J gene end by 4 bases; junction bases not matched to a gene: 9. Germline loops: CDR1 MDHEN, CDR2 SYDVKM. There are 15 residues in the CDR3. CDR3 amino acids: CASSSVPGTVYGYTF. The CDR3 nucleotides are TGTGCCAGCAGTTCCGTCCCCGGGACAGTCTATGGCTACACCTTC.

This clonotype has a handful of counts. The V call is TRBV7-2, the J call TRBJ2-7; 8 nucleotides align to TRBD2. V shed 3 bases, J shed 1 base, and the junction held 14 bases outside the gene matches. The CDR3 is 18 amino acids. The germline gives CDR1 SGHTA, CDR2 FQGNSA. CDR3 sequence (DNA): TGTGCCAGCAGCTTCCGCCCGGGAAGCGGGACTAGATCCTACGAGCAGTACTTC. Translating gives CASSFRPGSGTRSYEQYF.

This clonotype was counted many times. The gene calls are TRBV11-2 and TRBJ2-1, with TRBD2 matching over 7 bases. The CDR3 totals 14 residues. The V gene's germline CDR1 is SGHAT and CDR2 FQNNGV. Trimming cost V 3 bases and J 9 bases; bases outside gene matches: 8. The CDR3 DNA sequence: TGTGCCAGCAGCTTTTACCCCTCTAGCGGTGAGCAGTTCTTC. This codes for CASSFYPSSGEQFF.

This clonotype was seen many times. This chain links TRBV7-3 with TRBJ2-3; unclear D gene. Trimming shortened V by 5 bases and J by 2 bases, and 11 bases separated the two germline ends. Germline V gene lookup returns CDR1 SGHTA and CDR2 FQGTGA. The CDR3 has 14 amino acids. The CDR3 sequence: CASSPFAATDTQYF. The CDR3 nucleotides are TGTGCCAGCAGCCCTTTCGCGGCCACAGATACGCAGTATTTT.

The table lists this clonotype with a few counts. V usage is TRBV28 and J usage is TRBJ2-7; 11 bases align to TRBD2. V lost 6 bases, J lost 5 bases, and 12 bases stayed unmatched. The CDR3 contains 16 residues. CDR1 is MDHEN and CDR2 is SYDVKM in the germline V gene. The CDR3 bases are TGTGCCAGCAGGCCTCCGGAGGTAGCGGGAGGGAACGAGCAGTACTTC. It yields the protein CASRPPEVAGGNEQYF.

This clonotype was observed many times. This chain joins TRBV28 and TRBJ2-5, with D maybe TRBD1 (6 bases). Looked up from germline, CDR1 is MDHEN and CDR2 is SYDVKM. Trimming shortened V by 6 bases and J by 5 bases, and 16 bases separated the two germline ends. The CDR3 totals 14 residues. This chain's CDR3 is CASRNAGQLETQYF. The CDR3 region has the DNA TGTGCCAGCAGAAACGCCGGACAGTTGGAGACCCAGTACTTC.

The V call is TRBV7-3, the J call TRBJ2-5; 8 bases align to TRBD1. CDR3 length equals 16 residues. V lost 5 bases and J lost 2; bases outside the gene matches: 10. In germline, CDR1 is SGHTA, CDR2 FQGTGA. The CDR3 sequence: CASSPRGQGRQETQYF. Written as DNA, the CDR3 is TGTGCCAGCAGCCCCAGAGGACAGGGTAGGCAAGAGACCCAGTACTTC. Based on the CDR3 plus reference TRBV7-3 and TRBJ2-5, the full variable domain is GAGVSQTPSNKVTEKGKYVELRCDPISGHTALYWYRQSLGQGPEFLIYFQGTGAADDSGLPNDRFFAVRPEGSVSTLKIQRTERGDSAVYLCASSPRGQGRQETQYFGPGTRLLVL.